This is a list of T cell receptor beta chains from one sample in a study of T cell repertoires in cytomegalovirus infection. These receptors are not linked to any known antigen. TCRdb analysed the reads with MiXCR anew, one entry per CDR3 protein. The sample comprises over 100,000 distinct CDR3 sequences, over 9.5% of which are singletons, and approximately 31% rests with the top ten. The sample consisted of PBMCs, sequenced either directly or after in vitro stimulation (not recorded which). The receptors shown here come from a human donor in good health (CMV status not recorded). Some clones in this sample may be carry-over from other donors' samples. The CDR3 runs from the conserved cysteine through the conserved F or W. Each record gives: V gene, clone size, J gene, CDR3 length, D gene, CDR3 DNA, CDR3 protein. The D gene is left open where the match is weak. A row's size may be missing; if present it is once, few, many or a size class.

TRBV6-6	many	TRBJ2-1	12	-	TGTGCCAGCAGCCGGAGCTACAATGAGCAGTTCTTC	CASSRSYNEQFF
TRBV25-1	few	TRBJ2-5	16	TRBD2	TGTGCCAGCAGTGAAGGACGGGCGGGAGGCTGGGAGACCCAGTACTTC	CASSEGRAGGWETQYF
TRBV4-2	-	TRBJ1-2	13	-	TGTGCCAGCAGACGTACGGGGGGCAGGGGCTACACCTTC	CASRRTGGRGYTF
TRBV7-6	many	TRBJ2-5	17	TRBD1	TGTGCCAGCTCAAGGACAGGGGGCCTATTAGGGCAAGAGACCCAGTACTTC	CASSRTGGLLGQETQYF
TRBV4-1	many	TRBJ2-7	19	TRBD2	TGCGCCAGCAGCCAAGTCCCCGGGACTAGCGGGAGTTGGCCCTACGAGCAGTACTTC	CASSQVPGTSGSWPYEQYF
TRBV7-8	many	TRBJ1-2	17	-	TGTGCCAGCAGCTCGCAGGGTTCGTTTTCTGTCAACTATGGCTACACCTTC	CASSSQGSFSVNYGYTF
TRBV5-6	many	TRBJ2-3	15	-	TGTGCCAGCAGCTTGACAGGTGGAGGCACAGATACGCAGTATTTT	CASSLTGGGTDTQYF
TRBV19	many	TRBJ2-2	15	TRBD1	TGTGCCAGTAGTATTCAGGGGGCGGCCACCGGGGAGCTGTTTTTT	CASSIQGAATGELFF
TRBV4-3	many	TRBJ2-2	18	TRBD2	TGCGCCAGCAGCCGAGGGACTAGCGGGAGAGGGAGCACCGGGGAGCTGTTTTTT	CASSRGTSGRGSTGELFF
TRBV29-1	many	TRBJ2-3	15	TRBD2	TGCAGCGTGGCCGGGACTAGCGGGTACACAGATACGCAGTATTTT	CSVAGTSGYTDTQYF
TRBV7-8	few	TRBJ1-1	10	-	TGTGCCAGCAAGACACCTGAAGCTTTCTTT	CASKTPEAFF
TRBV10-2	few	TRBJ2-3	16	TRBD2	TGCGCCAGCAGCCCAACGGCTAGCGGTAGCACAGATACGCAGTATTTT	CASSPTASGSTDTQYF
TRBV15	few	TRBJ2-3	17	-	TGTGCCACCAGCAGAGGGGGGGCACGCGGGAGAGCGGATACGCAGTATTTT	CATSRGGARGRADTQYF
TRBV7-2	many	TRBJ1-3	15	-	TGTGCCAGCAGCTTAGAGCCAGGAAAGGAGGACACCATATATTTT	CASSLEPGKEDTIYF
TRBV2	many	TRBJ1-1	13	-	TGTGCCAGCAGTGGGGGTTGGAACACTGAAGCTTTCTTT	CASSGGWNTEAFF
TRBV7-2	many	TRBJ2-1	15	-	TGTGCCAGCAGCCTCGACTCCCTTGTGGGCAATGAGCAGTTCTTC	CASSLDSLVGNEQFF
TRBV28	-	TRBJ2-6	13	-	TGTGCCAGCAGTCCTTCTGGGGCCAACGTCCTGACTTTC	CASSPSGANVLTF
TRBV20-1	-	TRBJ2-5	13	-	TGCAGTGCCCCCCTCTGGGGGAGAGAGACCCAGTACTTC	CSAPLWGRETQYF
TRBV7-2	many	TRBJ2-1	13	-	TGTGCCAGCAGCTTTGCCCTTTACAATGAGCAGTTCTTC	CASSFALYNEQFF
TRBV7-2	many	TRBJ1-6	16	TRBD1	TGTGCCAGCAGCCCACAGGGGGCTATAGCAAATTCACCCCTCCACTTT	CASSPQGAIANSPLHF
TRBV5-6	few	TRBJ2-5	13	-	TGTGCCAGCAGCTTGGCCTTAGGAGAGACCCAGTACTTC	CASSLALGETQYF
TRBV7-2	few	TRBJ1-6	14	-	TGTGCCAGCAGCTTAGCTGACAGGAATTCACCCCTCCACTTT	CASSLADRNSPLHF